These 10 T cell receptor beta chains came from one sample sequenced in a study of human T cells and chemical hapten exposure (dated by TCRdb to about 2021). The receptor library was made with RACE. The sequencer was a NextSeq 500. The public reads were quality trimmed at Q25 with fastp and then assembled into clones with MiXCR by TCRdb, keeping productive beta chains. Every distinct CDR3 protein forms one entry, paired with its most common genes and DNA. The sample includes about 85,000 distinct CDR3 sequences, with about 9.9% observed a single time. The ten largest clonotypes hold approximately 1.4% of the sample. Interpreted using the paper, the time point label stands for: patch test 2, 6 weeks after DPC sensitization. What the treatment or condition label conveys for this sample: therapeutic diphenylcyclopropenone sensitization with weekly scalp DPC. The sample in question was whole blood, obtained in connection with sensitization to the hapten diphenylcyclopropenone (DPC). The receptors stem from a young man with alopecia areata. Some clones in this sample may be carry-over from other donors' samples.

Regarding this clonotype: One base away lies a much larger clone, so this may be a sequencing read error. The J gene is TRBJ2-1, the V gene TRBV7-3; maybe TRBD2 (5 bases). This CDR3 spans 15 amino acids. Germline loops: CDR1 SGHTA, CDR2 FQGTGA. Here the CDR3 DNA reads TGTGCCAGCAGATTAAAGGTCTTAGCGTACAATGAGCAGTTCTTC. It is translated as CASRLKVLAYNEQFF.

This clonotype was picked up many times. The V gene is TRBV18, the J gene TRBJ1-1; 7 bases match TRBD1. The CDR3 is 14 residues long. V gave up 3 bases and J gave up 5 bases; unmatched junction bases: 6. CDR1 is KGHSH and CDR2 is LQKENI in the germline V gene. The CDR3 protein is CASSPVTGKTEAFF. The CDR3 region has the DNA TGTGCCAGCTCACCTGTGACAGGGAAAACTGAAGCTTTCTTT.

This clonotype was seen a handful of times. The gene calls are TRBV6-6 and TRBJ2-7; D assignment may be TRBD1 or TRBD2 (5 bases each). The germline V and J ends were trimmed by 8 bases and 4 bases, with 15 bases remaining between them. Germline V gene data show CDR1 as MNHNY and CDR2 as SVGAGI (reference sequence). This CDR3 region has 13 residues. Here the CDR3 DNA reads TGTGCCAGCGCGGATTGGGGGAGTTACGAGCAGTACTTC. This sequence encodes CASADWGSYEQYF.

The chain recombines TRBV7-6 with TRBJ1-5; D perhaps matches TRBD1 (5 bases). V lost 5 bases to trimming and J lost 7 bases, with 12 bases between them. Germline lookup yields CDR1 SGHVS and CDR2 FNYEAQ. CDR3 length: 13 residues. The CDR3: CASSAYEGQPQHF. The CDR3 DNA is TGTGCCAGCAGCGCGTATGAGGGGCAGCCCCAGCATTTT.

This clonotype has a handful of counts. This chain connects TRBV2 to TRBJ2-1; 12 nucleotides line up with TRBD2. Unmatched junction bases numbered 6, after V lost 6 bases and J lost 6 bases. Germline CDR1 is SNHLY and CDR2 is FYNNEI. The CDR3 runs to 15 residues. This CDR3 is CASSQTSGGSNEQFF. CDR3 nucleotides: TGTGCCAGCAGCCAGACTAGCGGGGGTAGCAATGAGCAGTTCTTC.

The chain is built from TRBV4-3 and TRBJ2-3; D unclear. CDR1 is LGHNA, CDR2 YSLEER, per germline. The V end lost 3 bases, the J end lost 6 bases, and 10 bases lay between the germline ends. The CDR3 totals 13 residues. The CDR3 DNA reads as TGCGCCAGCAGCCAGTTCCGCTGGGATACGCAGTATTTT. Translating it yields CASSQFRWDTQYF.

This rearrangement joins TRBV4-3 to TRBJ1-5, with TRBD1 as a possible D gene (6 bases). This CDR3 has 16 amino acids. Trimming removed 1 base from V and 2 bases from J, with 12 bases in between. Germline V gene sequence: CDR1 LGHNA, CDR2 YSLEER. CDR3 protein: CASSQGRGGGNQPQHF. The DNA for the CDR3 is TGCGCCAGCAGCCAAGGCAGGGGAGGAGGCAATCAGCCCCAGCATTTT.

CDR3 in amino acids: CASSPRELAFYEQYF. DNA for the CDR3: TGTGCCAGCAGCCCCCGAGAGCTAGCGTTCTACGAGCAGTACTTC. The rearrangement uses TRBV7-9 and TRBJ2-7; D may be TRBD2 (6 bases). V lost 5 bases and J 3 bases, leaving 17 bases between the germline ends. Germline V gene data show CDR1 as SEHNR and CDR2 as FQNEAQ (reference sequence). The CDR3 runs 15 residues.

This clonotype was counted only a few times. The V gene is TRBV3-1, the J gene TRBJ1-3, with D perhaps matching TRBD1 (5 bases). This CDR3 contains 16 residues. Between the trimmed V and J ends, which lost 10 bases and 0 bases, there was a span of 19 bases. Germline values: CDR1 LGHDT, CDR2 YNNKEL (reference sequence). The CDR3 is CATSRAPSYSGNTIYF. The CDR3, as DNA: TGTGCCACCTCCAGGGCACCAAGTTACTCTGGAAACACCATATATTTT. The variable domain in full, completed from reference TRBV3-1 and TRBJ1-3, reads DTAVSQTPKYLVTQMGNDKSIKCEQNLGHDTMYWYKQDSKKFLKIMFSYNNKELIINETVPNRFSPKSPDKAHLNLHINSLELGDSAVYFCATSRAPSYSGNTIYFGEGSWLTVV.

Only a few counts were recorded for this clonotype. This rearrangement joins TRBV19 to TRBJ1-1; 8 bases are a match to TRBD1. Germline lookup yields CDR1 LNHDA and CDR2 SQIVND (reference sequence). V was pared by 3 bases and J by 5 bases, with 8 bases of the junction left unmatched. The CDR3 consists of 15 residues. This chain's CDR3 is CASSMDRVGKTEAFF. CDR3 DNA: TGTGCCAGTAGTATGGACAGGGTGGGGAAGACTGAAGCTTTCTTT.